This TCR beta chain was recorded in a study of blood T cell repertoires in COVID-19 (dated by TCRdb to about 2020). Looking at the study overall: Samples covering the acute and convalescent phases of COVID-19 were provided by collaborators in the United States, Italy and Spain. The sample metadata nearly always contained a de-identified subject ID, COVID-19 status, age in years and sex. The material from the prospective study consisted of cDNA or gDNA derived from T cells, B-cell-depleted T cells, or PBMCs. Samples were obtained from the ongoing ImmuneRACE study (first 160 participants) and from about 1,300 subjects provided by 6 global collaborators. HLA class I and class II types, where available, came from metadata supplied by the sample provider rather than from assay-based typing. The dataset comprised deeply sampled blood TCRbeta repertoires from subjects exposed to, actively infected with, or recovered from COVID-19. A freely available public database, intended as a resource for researchers studying the immune response to SARS-CoV-2, is where the repertoires were released.

What the study reported, not specific to this receptor: How much clinical and demographic metadata was included differed by source and by participant, and the metadata was provided uncurated.

To note about this clone: Its recognized antigen is unknown. No much larger clone exists at a distance of one base, and base qualities are not known.

Each collaborating institution followed its own protocols to collect whole blood in K2EDTA tubes. Collaborator samples were shipped for TCRbeta analysis as frozen whole blood, isolated PBMCs, or DNA extracted from either sample type. TCRbeta CDR3 regions were amplified from genomic DNA by means of the immunoSEQ Assay, a bias-controlled multiplex PCR. As for the authors' bioinformatics: The number of nucleated cells in each sample was estimated by amplification of reference gene primers within the assay. Sequence reads were collapsed and filtered to measure the absolute abundance of every unique TCRbeta CDR3 rearrangement. For each sample, productive Simpson clonality was calculated by taking the square root of Simpson's diversity index across productive rearrangements. The immuneACCESS repertoire file appears here via TCRdb, limited to in-frame rearrangements. These files lack a portion of the clones; in checked studies, under half of the deficit traces to unresolved V genes, and the cause of the others is not known. From that table come the V and J calls and clone size; the DNA was used to work out D and trimming. The sample contains 390,000 or so clones, about nine tenths of them found a single time. Clones ranked in the top ten supply over 1.1% of the sample.

The TCR comes from a woman aged 25 to 39 with active or convalescent COVID-19. Material for sequencing was peripheral blood.

The CDR3 corresponds to CASCRDRLTSFYGYTF. The nucleotides are TGTGCCAGTTGTAGGGACAGGCTTACCTCGTTCTATGGCTACACCTTC. The rearranged segments are TRBV19 and TRBJ1-2, and 8 bases in between align with TRBD1. Reading from cysteine to phenylalanine, the CDR3 counts 16 amino acids. Only the CDR3 DNA is retained, 48 bases long and in frame from the first base. Trimming takes 8 bases off V and 4 bases off J; junction bases not matched to a gene: 15. Per the germline V gene (reference sequence), LNHDA is the CDR1 and SQIVND is the CDR2.